Sequencing of this T cell receptor beta chain was carried out in a study of T cells in Graves' hyperthyroidism and ophthalmopathy. Regarding the study as a whole: Ophthalmopathy prediction by the model preceded onset by a median about 6 months. Most clonotypes expanded in thyroid above 0.001 were likewise present in blood.

RNA transcripts were the template for amplifying TCR beta CDR3 regions. The HTBI primer set served for first-round RT-PCR of the TCR CDR3. Via MiXCR, TCRdb re-called the multiplex PCR reads, giving one row per CDR3 protein. The sample includes under 600,000 distinct CDR3 sequences, more than 15% of them seen just once. Ophthalmopathy patients had moderate-to-severe active disease, CAS ≥3, NOSPECS ≥4, and disease duration under 3 months. Orbital computed tomography and thyroid ultrasound, together with serum TRAb and thyroxine and clinical symptoms, were used for diagnoses. For this clonotype: No antigen is known for it.

Germline CDR1 is SQVTM and CDR2 is ANQGSEA. CDR3 length: 13 amino acids. V lost 5 bases and J lost 10, with 18 bases in between. This clonotype originated in a woman aged 40 to 55 with Graves' ophthalmopathy. Sequenced sample: blood. This chain joins TRBV29-1 and TRBJ2-1; tentative D call: TRBD2 (5 bases). CDR3 residues: CSVLDYLVGEQFF. Written as DNA, the CDR3 is TGCAGCGTTCTTGACTACCTCGTAGGAGAGCAGTTCTTC.